This entry features one T cell receptor beta chain sequence. What it recognizes is unknown. The source of the sample is a study of immune heterogeneity within non-small cell lung tumors. As template, the study used bulk tumor genomic DNA at 600 to 700 ng per sample. The authors collected several far-apart biopsies from each primary tumor during surgery. With untreated, newly diagnosed non-small cell lung cancer, the patients went on to undergo curative surgery. Unmatched junction bases numbered 8, after V lost 0 bases and J lost 8 bases. This CDR3 spans 15 amino acids. Germline-derived CDR1 and CDR2 are SGHNT and YYREEE (reference sequence). Study-wide results and caveats: Identical dominant CDR3 beta clonotypes recurred across a patient's tumor sites, together with site-unique high-frequency clones. In tumor regions, T-cell clonality showed a moderate but significant correlation with local tumor mutational burden (R 0.3 to 0.4).

In a multiplex PCR, 32 V and 13 J primers amplified TCR beta CDR3. MiXCR was run by TCRdb on the multiplex PCR reads, yielding one entry per CDR3 protein. This table holds about 16,000 distinct CDR3 sequences, 30% to 35% found once. This clonotype was obtained from a woman between 50 and 59 years old with non-small cell lung cancer. The chain joins TRBV5-4 to TRBJ2-3; 8 nucleotides line up with TRBD2. Source material: lung tumor tissue. Here the CDR3 DNA reads TGTGCCAGCAGCTTGGGTAACGGGGGGGCCGTTACGCAGTATTTT. It specifies CASSLGNGGAVTQYF. The full variable domain, in which reference TRBV5-4 and TRBJ2-3 provide the parts outside the CDR3, is ETGVTQSPTHLIKTRGQQVTLRCSSQSGHNTVSWYQQALGQGPQFIFQYYREEENGRGNFPPRFSGLQFPNYSSELNVNALELDDSALYLCASSLGNGGAVTQYFGPGTRLTVL.